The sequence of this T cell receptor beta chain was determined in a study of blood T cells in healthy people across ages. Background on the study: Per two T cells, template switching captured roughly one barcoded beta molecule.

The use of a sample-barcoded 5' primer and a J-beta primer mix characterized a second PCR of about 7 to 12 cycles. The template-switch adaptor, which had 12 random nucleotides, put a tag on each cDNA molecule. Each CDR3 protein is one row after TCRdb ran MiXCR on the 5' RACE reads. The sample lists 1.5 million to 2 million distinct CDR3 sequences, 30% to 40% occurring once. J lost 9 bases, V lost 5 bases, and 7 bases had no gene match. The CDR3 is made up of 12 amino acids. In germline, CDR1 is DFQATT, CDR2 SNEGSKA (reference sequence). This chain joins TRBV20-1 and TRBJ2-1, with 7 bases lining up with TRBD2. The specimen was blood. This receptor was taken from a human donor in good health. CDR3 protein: CSASRGGPEQFF. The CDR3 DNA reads TGCAGTGCTTCTCGGGGAGGGCCTGAGCAGTTCTTC.